These 30 T cell receptor beta chains were sequenced from one sample in a study of identifying expanded T cells in peripheral blood. The assay was immunoSEQ multiplex PCR, and TCRdb's table has in-frame clones only and misses some. The sample includes 100,000 to 150,000 clones, approximately 84% of them seen just once. Sequencing was done on a sample of blood. All receptors come from a person aged 18 to 69 in good health.

This clone was observed a single time. J is TRBJ1-5 and V is TRBV19; TRBD1 is a possible D gene (5 bases). Trimming took 3 bases from V and 0 from J, leaving 15 bases between them. Germline loops: CDR1 LNHDA, CDR2 SQIVND (reference sequence). The CDR3 covers 17 residues. The DNA for the CDR3 is TGTGCCAGTAGTATTGTCGGCCAGGGTTTTAGCAATCAGCCCCAGCATTTT. Its translation is CASSIVGQGFSNQPQHF. The variable domain in full, completed from reference TRBV19 and TRBJ1-5, reads DGGITQSPKYLFRKEGQNVTLSCEQNLNHDAMYWYRQDPGQGLRLIYYSQIVNDFQKGDIAEGYSVSREKKESFPLTVTSAQKNPTAFYLCASSIVGQGFSNQPQHFGDGTRLSIL.

V is TRBV6-6 and J is TRBJ2-1, with 9 bases lining up with TRBD2. The CDR3 length is 14 residues. Unmatched junction bases numbered 6, after V lost 6 bases and J lost 6 bases. Germline CDR1 and CDR2: MNHNY and SVGAGI (reference sequence). CDR3 DNA sequence: TGTGCCAGCAGCCTCGCGGGGGGGCGCAATGAGCAGTTCTTC. This encodes CASSLAGGRNEQFF.

This clone was seen once. The gene calls are TRBV6-6 and TRBJ2-7, with 7 bases matching TRBD1. The germline V gene has CDR1 MNHNY and CDR2 SVGAGI (reference sequence). With 7 bases clipped from V and 6 bases from J, the junction kept 12 bases outside the gene matches. CDR3 length: 14 amino acids. The CDR3 protein is CASINLEGAGEQYF. The CDR3 DNA sequence: TGTGCCAGCATAAATTTAGAGGGGGCGGGCGAGCAGTACTTC.

The chain links TRBV9 to TRBJ2-3, with D possibly being TRBD1 (6 bases). The ends were cut back, 3 bases at V and 5 bases at J, with 10 bases in the middle. The CDR3 is made up of 13 amino acids. Per germline, CDR1 SGDLS and CDR2 YYNGEE. The CDR3 sequence is CASSGSGVDTQYF. The DNA of the CDR3 is TGTGCCAGCAGCGGTTCAGGGGTAGATACGCAGTATTTT.

The chain combines TRBV2 with TRBJ1-4; the D is unclear. This CDR3 spans 13 amino acids. V lost 6 bases and J 6 bases, leaving 11 bases between the germline ends. Germline V gene lookup returns CDR1 SNHLY and CDR2 FYNNEI. CDR3 nucleotide sequence: TGTGCCAGCAGGCCCCCGTTAGATGAAAAACTGTTTTTT. It codes for CASRPPLDEKLFF. Variable domain in full (rest from reference TRBV2 and TRBJ1-4): EPEVTQTPSHQVTQMGQEVILRCVPISNHLYFYWYRQILGQKVEFLVSFYNNEISEKSEIFDDQFSVERPDGSNFTLKIRSTKLEDSAMYFCASRPPLDEKLFFGSGTQLSVL.

The V gene is TRBV2, the J gene TRBJ1-2; weak D call: TRBD1 (6 bases). V gave up 0 bases and J gave up 8 bases, with 19 bases separating them. This CDR3 comprises 16 residues. From germline, CDR1 is SNHLY and CDR2 FYNNEI. CDR3 coding DNA: TGTGCCAGCAGTGAAGCGCTTAGGGGGGCCGGGGAGGGCTACACCTTC. It translates to CASSEALRGAGEGYTF.

The chain is built from TRBV19 and TRBJ2-7; 7 nucleotides agree with TRBD1. The CDR3 consists of 14 residues. Germline-derived CDR1 and CDR2 are LNHDA and SQIVND (reference sequence). The V gene end was trimmed by 6 bases and the J gene end by 1 base; junction bases not matched to a gene: 6. The CDR3 spells CASRGVGQSYEQYF. Here the CDR3 DNA reads TGTGCCAGTAGAGGAGTGGGACAGTCCTACGAGCAGTACTTC.

This chain joins TRBV6-6 and TRBJ1-2; tentatively, D is TRBD1 (6 bases). Trimming left V 2 bases short and J 6 bases short, with 10 bases between. The CDR3 runs 13 residues. Germline CDR1 and CDR2: MNHNY and SVGAGI (reference sequence). The CDR3 loop reads CASSYGQGNGYTF. The CDR3 nucleotides read TGTGCCAGCAGTTACGGGCAGGGGAATGGCTACACCTTC.

The rearrangement uses TRBV7-2 and TRBJ1-5, with TRBD1 matching over 7 bases. Germline CDR1 reads SGHTA; CDR2 reads FQGNSA. The CDR3 is 14 amino acids. V shed 5 bases and J 4 bases; nucleotides not matched to a gene: 5. The CDR3 DNA follows: TGTGCCAGCAGCCCCCAGACAGGGAATCAGCCCCAGCATTTT. Translated: CASSPQTGNQPQHF.

The V gene is TRBV28, the J gene TRBJ1-4; 7 nucleotides agree with TRBD1. V was pared by 10 bases and J by 4 bases, with 6 bases of the junction left unmatched. CDR1 and CDR2 from the germline V gene are MDHEN and SYDVKM. The CDR3 has 13 amino acids. This CDR3 is CAIRTGHNEKLFF. In nucleotides, the CDR3 is TGTGCCATTAGGACAGGCCATAATGAAAAACTGTTTTTT.

V gene TRBV7-9 combines with J gene TRBJ2-2; D unresolved. Per germline, CDR1 SEHNR and CDR2 FQNEAQ (reference sequence). The CDR3 has 14 residues. V was cut by 8 bases and J by 6 bases, with 16 bases left in between. CDR3 coding DNA: TGTGCCAGCGTTCCCAATACACTCGCCGGGGAGCTGTTTTTT. Protein sequence: CASVPNTLAGELFF.

This clone was seen once. The chain carries TRBV6-6 and TRBJ2-3; no reliable D call. Per germline, CDR1 MNHNY and CDR2 SVGAGI (reference sequence). The CDR3 runs to 12 residues. The germline V and J ends were trimmed by 8 bases and 2 bases, with 8 bases remaining between them. This CDR3 reads CASLSYTDTQYF. CDR3 in DNA: TGTGCCAGCCTATCCTACACAGATACGCAGTATTTT.

V is TRBV19 and J is TRBJ1-2; D unresolved. V was pared by 4 bases and J by 4 bases, with 16 bases between. The CDR3 runs to 15 residues. The germline V gene has CDR1 LNHDA and CDR2 SQIVND (reference sequence). Here the CDR3 reads CASSTRREFPYGYTF. The DNA for the CDR3 is TGTGCCAGTAGTACCCGGAGAGAATTTCCCTATGGCTACACCTTC. Complete variable domain (other parts from reference TRBV19 and TRBJ1-2): DGGITQSPKYLFRKEGQNVTLSCEQNLNHDAMYWYRQDPGQGLRLIYYSQIVNDFQKGDIAEGYSVSREKKESFPLTVTSAQKNPTAFYLCASSTRREFPYGYTFGSGTRLTVV.

CDR3 amino acids: CASSLRPQGGRMNTEAFF. DNA of the CDR3: TGTGCCAGCAGCTTACGGCCTCAAGGGGGTAGAATGAACACTGAAGCTTTCTTT. The chain is built from TRBV7-9 and TRBJ1-1; possible D gene TRBD1, 6 bases. The CDR3 has 18 amino acids. Per the germline V gene, CDR1 is SEHNR and CDR2 is FQNEAQ (reference sequence). V lost 2 bases, J lost 0 bases, and 19 bases lay in between.

V usage is TRBV30 and J usage is TRBJ2-6, with no clear D. Trimming cost V 4 bases and J 4 bases, with 8 bases left between them. Germline V CDR1 and CDR2: GTSNPN, SVGIG (reference sequence). The CDR3 is 13 residues long. The CDR3 reads CAWNNGGANVLTF. CDR3 sequence (DNA): TGTGCCTGGAACAACGGAGGGGCCAACGTCCTGACTTTC.

This clone was observed a handful of times. The V and J genes are TRBV4-1 and TRBJ2-5; TRBD2 is a possible D gene (5 bases). Germline V gives CDR1 MGHRA, CDR2 YSYEKL. Trimming left V 1 base short and J 1 base short, with 13 bases between. This CDR3 region has 16 residues. CDR3 sequence reads: CASSQGWAGSQETQYF. CDR3 in DNA: TGCGCCAGCAGCCAAGGCTGGGCGGGTTCCCAAGAGACCCAGTACTTC.

V gene TRBV13 combines with J gene TRBJ2-1, with TRBD1 identical over 10 bases. Germline V lookup: CDR1 PRHDT, CDR2 FYEKMQ (reference sequence). The trim removed 5 bases at V and 6 bases at J, leaving 7 bases unmatched. This CDR3 contains 15 residues. DNA for the CDR3: TGTGCCAGCAGCCCGGACAGGGGGGTAAGCAATGAGCAGTTCTTC. Translation gives CASSPDRGVSNEQFF.

This chain joins TRBV11-2 and TRBJ2-7; 7 bases are a match to TRBD1. This CDR3 spans 15 amino acids. Losses at the gene ends were 5 bases for V and 0 bases for J; bases not matched to a gene: 7. Germline V gene data show CDR1 as SGHAT and CDR2 as FQNNGV. CDR3 amino acids: CASSQQGVNSYEQYF. In DNA form, the CDR3 reads TGTGCCAGCAGCCAGCAGGGGGTTAACTCCTACGAGCAGTACTTC.

For the CDR3, the DNA is TGCGCCAGCAGCTTGGTGTCGGGGTCCAATTCACCCCTCCACTTT. Amino acids: CASSLVSGSNSPLHF. The chain is built from TRBV5-1 and TRBJ1-6, with D unclear. Per the germline V gene, CDR1 is SGHRS and CDR2 is YFSETQ. The CDR3 contains 15 residues. The V and J ends lost 0 bases and 7 bases respectively, with 11 bases between them.

The chain has TRBV6-6 and TRBJ2-4, with 7 bases lining up with TRBD2. V lost 4 bases to trimming and J lost 4 bases; unmatched junction nucleotides: 10. The germline V gene has CDR1 MNHNY and CDR2 SVGAGI (reference sequence). CDR3 size: 16 residues. CDR3 protein: CASSLGGVRLKNIQYF. The DNA for the CDR3 is TGTGCCAGCAGTTTGGGGGGGGTCAGACTTAAAAACATTCAGTACTTC.

This clone has only a few counts. The chain is built from TRBV27 and TRBJ2-1; no definite D call. Trimming pared 6 bases from V and 3 bases from J, leaving 9 bases between. CDR3 length: 13 amino acids. CDR1 and CDR2 (germline): MNHEY, SMNVEV (reference sequence). The CDR3 loop reads CASRHEGYNEQFF. The CDR3, as DNA: TGTGCCAGCAGACATGAAGGCTACAATGAGCAGTTCTTC.

The rearrangement links TRBV29-1 to TRBJ1-1; 8 nucleotides line up with TRBD1. Germline loops: CDR1 SQVTM, CDR2 ANQGSEA. CDR3 size: 13 residues. Trimming took 0 bases from V and 11 from J; bases not matched to a gene: 8. The chain's CDR3 is CSVEEGQGGTAFF. As DNA, the CDR3 is TGCAGCGTTGAAGAAGGACAGGGTGGAACCGCTTTCTTT. Supplemented by reference TRBV29-1 and TRBJ1-1, the full variable domain reads SAVISQKPSRDICQRGTSLTIQCQVDSQVTMMFWYRQQPGQSLTLIATANQGSEATYESGFVIDKFPISRPNLTFSTLTVSNMSPEDSSIYLCSVEEGQGGTAFFGQGTRLTVV.

This chain connects TRBV9 to TRBJ1-2, with 9 bases identical to TRBD1. The CDR3 loop spans 15 amino acids. The V and J ends lost 3 bases and 8 bases, in that order; junction bases with no gene match: 11. Germline values: CDR1 SGDLS, CDR2 YYNGEE. The CDR3 protein is CASSGQGVGSWGYTF. The CDR3 region has the DNA TGTGCCAGCAGCGGACAGGGGGTAGGGAGTTGGGGCTACACCTTC.

The rearrangement links TRBV7-9 to TRBJ1-6, with D unclear. V lost 8 bases to trimming and J lost 4 bases, with 18 bases between them. The CDR3 has 16 amino acids. Germline CDR1 and CDR2: SEHNR and FQNEAQ (reference sequence). DNA of the CDR3: TGTGCCAGCTCCCCGGTAGGGCGGTCATATAATTCACCCCTCCACTTT. Its translation: CASSPVGRSYNSPLHF.

The rearrangement links TRBV5-6 to TRBJ2-3, with D unclear. Germline V gene sequence: CDR1 SGHDT, CDR2 YYEEEE. V was pared by 0 bases and J by 7 bases, with 9 bases between. This CDR3 region has 13 residues. The CDR3 sequence is CASSLGSDHTQYF. CDR3 nucleotide sequence: TGTGCCAGCAGCTTGGGAAGTGATCATACGCAGTATTTT. Supplemented by reference TRBV5-6 and TRBJ2-3, the full variable domain reads DAGVTQSPTHLIKTRGQQVTLRCSPKSGHDTVSWYQQALGQGPQFIFQYYEEEERQRGNFPDRFSGHQFPNYSSELNVNALLLGDSALYLCASSLGSDHTQYFGPGTRLTVL.

The chain links TRBV18 to TRBJ1-1; D gene unclear. The CDR3 is made up of 14 amino acids. Trimming took off 5 bases at V and 2 bases at J, with 12 bases between the two ends. CDR1 and CDR2 (germline): KGHSH, LQKENI. The CDR3 loop reads CASSTEDGNTEAFF. The CDR3 DNA is TGTGCCAGCTCAACAGAGGACGGTAACACTGAAGCTTTCTTT. Using reference TRBV18 and TRBJ1-1 for the parts outside the CDR3, the full variable domain is NAGVMQNPRHLVRRRGQEARLRCSPMKGHSHVYWYRQLPEEGLKFMVYLQKENIIDESGMPKERFSAEFPKEGPSILRIQQVVRGDSAAYFCASSTEDGNTEAFFGQGTRLTVV.

V and J are TRBV7-6 and TRBJ2-3, with D uncertain. CDR1 and CDR2 (germline): SGHVS, FNYEAQ. Trimming took 4 bases from V and 6 from J, leaving 14 bases between them. The length of the CDR3 is 14 residues. The CDR3 reads CASSYGPEGDTQYF. For the CDR3, the DNA is TGTGCCAGCAGCTATGGCCCTGAAGGGGATACGCAGTATTTT.

In this sample, this clone turned up once. In DNA, the CDR3 is TGCGCCAGCAGCCGGGGGACTGAAGCTTTCTTT. Residues: CASSRGTEAFF. The chain carries TRBV4-1 and TRBJ1-1; maybe TRBD1 (5 bases). This CDR3 region has 11 residues. The V end lost 4 bases, the J end lost 5 bases, and 5 bases lay between the germline ends. Germline V gene data show CDR1 as MGHRA and CDR2 as YSYEKL.

The CDR3 sequence is CASSPRLGLAGGSSYNEQFF. DNA for the CDR3: TGTGCCAGCAGCCCCCGATTGGGACTAGCGGGGGGAAGCTCCTACAATGAGCAGTTCTTC. V usage is TRBV14 and J usage is TRBJ2-1; 15 bases agree with TRBD2. CDR1 is SGHDN, CDR2 FVKESK, per germline. The V gene end was trimmed by 4 bases and the J gene end by 0 bases; junction bases not matched to a gene: 10. The length of the CDR3 is 20 residues. The whole variable domain, remainder taken from reference TRBV14 and TRBJ2-1, is EAGVTQFPSHSVIEKGQTVTLRCDPISGHDNLYWYRRVMGKEIKFLLHFVKESKQDESGMPNNRFLAERTGGTYSTLKVQPAELEDSGVYFCASSPRLGLAGGSSYNEQFFGPGTRLTVL.

The rearrangement uses TRBV25-1 and TRBJ1-5; possibly TRBD1 for D (5 bases). The V gene lost 2 bases and the J gene lost 11 bases, with 16 bases spanning the gap. The CDR3 extends over 14 amino acids. Looked up from germline, CDR1 is MGHDK and CDR2 is SYGVNS. The chain's CDR3 is CASSEQGLLSAQHF. The CDR3 DNA reads as TGTGCCAGCAGTGAACAGGGACTCTTGTCTGCCCAGCATTTT.